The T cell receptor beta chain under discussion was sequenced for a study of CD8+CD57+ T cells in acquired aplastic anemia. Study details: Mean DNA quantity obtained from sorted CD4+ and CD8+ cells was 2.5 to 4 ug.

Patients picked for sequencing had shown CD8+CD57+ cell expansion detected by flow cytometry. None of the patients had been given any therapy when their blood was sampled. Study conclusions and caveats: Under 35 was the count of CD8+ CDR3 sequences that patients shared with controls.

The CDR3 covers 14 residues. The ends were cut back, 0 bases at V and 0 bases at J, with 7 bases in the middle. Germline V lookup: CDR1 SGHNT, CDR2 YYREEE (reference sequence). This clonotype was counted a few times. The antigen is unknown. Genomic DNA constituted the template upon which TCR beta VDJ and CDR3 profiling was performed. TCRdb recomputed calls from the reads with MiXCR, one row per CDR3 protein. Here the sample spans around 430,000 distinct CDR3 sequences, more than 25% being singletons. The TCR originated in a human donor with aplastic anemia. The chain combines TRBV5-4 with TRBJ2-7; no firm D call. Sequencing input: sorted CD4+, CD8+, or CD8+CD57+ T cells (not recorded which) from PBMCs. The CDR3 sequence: CASSLADPSYEQYF. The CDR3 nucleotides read TGTGCCAGCAGCTTGGCCGATCCCTCCTACGAGCAGTACTTC.